The 7 T cell receptor beta chains given below trace back to one sample, sequenced in a study of blood T cell repertoires in COVID-19. Measured with immunoSEQ multiplex PCR; TCRdb has only the in-frame clones, and not every one. The table has around 180,000 clones, roughly 80% seen once. Sequenced input: peripheral blood. These receptors were obtained from a woman of 80 years or more with COVID-19, enrolled during active disease.

The J gene is TRBJ2-1, the V gene TRBV6-5; D perhaps matches TRBD2 (6 bases). CDR3 size: 14 residues. Germline V lookup: CDR1 MNHEY, CDR2 SVGAGI. The germline V and J ends were trimmed by 0 bases and 9 bases, with 12 bases remaining between them. CDR3 sequence (DNA): TGTGCCAGCAGTTACTCCGGGAGTTTGGGTGAGCAGTTCTTC. This translates into CASSYSGSLGEQFF.

The chain uses TRBV19 and TRBJ1-2, with D possibly matching TRBD1 (5 bases). CDR1 and CDR2 (germline): LNHDA, SQIVND (reference sequence). This CDR3 has 16 amino acids. Trimming removed 3 bases from V and 2 bases from J, with 16 bases in between. This CDR3 reads CASSIDAGLSNYGYTF. The CDR3 nucleotides are TGTGCCAGTAGTATTGATGCGGGACTCTCGAACTATGGCTACACCTTC.

This clone was picked up a small number of times. The chain carries TRBV2 and TRBJ1-6; tentatively, D is TRBD1 (5 bases). Trimming pared 9 bases from V and 5 bases from J, leaving 8 bases between. The CDR3 runs 12 residues. Per germline, CDR1 SNHLY and CDR2 FYNNEI. As DNA, the CDR3 is TGTGCCAGTAGGGGAAATAATTCACCCCTCCACTTT. It translates to CASRGNNSPLHF.

The chain uses TRBV6-6 and TRBJ1-5; TRBD1 matches 9 bases. The CDR3 runs 14 residues. Germline trimming cut 4 bases from V and 6 bases from J; bases unmatched to any gene: 4. Germline V gene sequence: CDR1 MNHNY, CDR2 SVGAGI (reference sequence). The CDR3 region is CASSLQGASQPQHF. The CDR3, as DNA: TGTGCCAGCAGTTTACAGGGGGCAAGTCAGCCCCAGCATTTT.

This chain links TRBV27 with TRBJ2-1, with D maybe TRBD2 (5 bases). Germline V gene sequence: CDR1 MNHEY, CDR2 SMNVEV (reference sequence). The CDR3 sequence is 14 residues long. Trimming cost V 2 bases and J 1 base, with 6 bases left between them. CDR3 protein: CASSLPGSYNEQFF. The DNA for the CDR3 is TGTGCCAGCAGTTTACCGGGGTCCTACAATGAGCAGTTCTTC.

This chain links TRBV18 with TRBJ1-2; 7 bases are a match to TRBD1. Trimming took 4 bases from V and 6 from J; bases not matched to a gene: 2. This CDR3 has 12 amino acids. Per the germline V gene, CDR1 is KGHSH and CDR2 is LQKENI. Written as DNA, the CDR3 is TGTGCCAGCTCACAAACAGGGGATGGCTACACCTTC. This encodes CASSQTGDGYTF.

The rearrangement links TRBV7-2 to TRBJ2-5, with D maybe TRBD2 (6 bases). Germline CDR1 SGHTA, CDR2 FQGNSA. V was trimmed by 7 bases and J by 4 bases, leaving 13 bases between them. The CDR3 contains 13 residues. The CDR3 region is CASTPRAGETQYF. CDR3 DNA sequence: TGTGCCAGCACCCCCCGAGCGGGAGAGACCCAGTACTTC.